A single sample gave rise to the 30 T cell receptor beta chains below, sequenced in a study of T-cell reconstitution after alpha-beta-depleted transplantation in children (TCRdb year 2016). Libraries were constructed by PCR. Data came from an Illumina HiSeq 2500. Molecular barcoding was employed in the preparation of TCR libraries, with unique molecular identifiers being used to normalize TCRbeta repertoire quantification. TCRdb trimmed the raw reads at Q25, called clones with MiXCR and kept productive beta chains. Records with the same CDR3 protein are collapsed into one entry carrying the most frequent genes and DNA. The sample data list around 670,000 distinct CDR3 sequences, and about 12% of these were observed just once. 0.79% of the sample belongs to the ten largest clones. The sample's treatment or condition label, decoded: allogeneic hematopoietic cell transplantation with graft depleted of TCRalphabeta T cells and CD19 B cells.

The specimen comprised PBMCs, sampled before TCRalphabeta/CD19-depleted stem cell transplant. The receptors shown here come from a girl aged 2 to 9 with congenital amegakaryocytic thrombocytopenia, due to receive a stem cell transplant.

This clonotype was recorded many times. CDR3 sequence (DNA): TGCGCCAGCAGCTTGGCCTTGGGGGCAGAGAATGAGCAGTTCTTC. Encoded protein: CASSLALGAENEQFF. V is TRBV5-1 and J is TRBJ2-1; TRBD1 is a possible D gene (6 bases). The CDR3 loop spans 15 amino acids. V was cut by 0 bases and J by 7 bases, with 14 bases left in between. Germline-derived CDR1 and CDR2 are SGHRS and YFSETQ.

This clonotype has just a few counts. The CDR3 reads CASINTGTMNTEAFF. CDR3 DNA sequence: TGTGCCAGCATCAATACCGGGACAATGAACACTGAAGCTTTCTTT. J is TRBJ1-1 and V is TRBV3-1, with a weak D call TRBD1 (6 bases). In germline, CDR1 is LGHDT, CDR2 YNNKEL (reference sequence). V was clipped by 7 bases and J by 0 bases, with 15 bases between them. This CDR3 contains 15 residues. Supplemented by reference TRBV3-1 and TRBJ1-1, the full variable domain reads DTAVSQTPKYLVTQMGNDKSIKCEQNLGHDTMYWYKQDSKKFLKIMFSYNNKELIINETVPNRFSPKSPDKAHLNLHINSLELGDSAVYFCASINTGTMNTEAFFGQGTRLTVV.

This clonotype was counted many times. J is TRBJ1-5 and V is TRBV12-3 or TRBV12-4; D uncertain. The CDR3 has 15 amino acids. Trimming left V 2 bases short and J 0 bases short, with 8 bases between. The CDR3 protein is CASSLSGFSNQPQHF. The DNA for the CDR3 is TGTGCCAGCAGTTTAAGTGGGTTTAGCAATCAGCCCCAGCATTTT.

CDR3 sequence reads: CSSTRGGSEAFF. The CDR3 DNA is TGCAGTTCGACACGGGGGGGGTCTGAAGCTTTCTTT. The chain links TRBV20-1 to TRBJ1-1; a possible D gene is TRBD1 (5 bases). The germline V and J ends were trimmed by 8 bases and 6 bases, with 16 bases remaining between them. The CDR3 sequence is 12 residues long. Per germline, CDR1 DFQATT and CDR2 SNEGSKA (reference sequence).

This chain uses TRBV24-1 with TRBJ2-5; D tentatively reads TRBD1 or TRBD2 (5 bases each). Trimming shortened V by 6 bases and J by 2 bases, and 12 bases separated the two germline ends. Germline lookup yields CDR1 KGHDR and CDR2 SFDVKD. The CDR3 is 14 amino acids. CDR3 sequence: CATSLGDQQETQYF. CDR3 nucleotide sequence: TGTGCCACCAGTTTGGGGGACCAACAAGAGACCCAGTACTTC.

The chain employs TRBV7-8 and TRBJ2-6, with D unresolved. The CDR3 contains 13 residues. Per germline, CDR1 SGHVS and CDR2 FQNEAQ. The V and J ends lost 11 bases and 0 bases respectively, with 8 bases between them. CDR3 sequence: CAARISGANVLTF. The CDR3 DNA reads as TGTGCCGCCAGGATCTCTGGGGCCAACGTCCTGACTTTC.

This clonotype was observed many times. The V call is TRBV5-1, the J call TRBJ2-1; unclear D gene. The V gene's germline CDR1 is SGHRS and CDR2 YFSETQ. The V end was cut by 0 bases, the J end by 8 bases, with 9 bases between. The CDR3 spans 13 residues. CDR3: CASSLVRFDEQFF. CDR3 nucleotides: TGCGCCAGCAGCTTGGTCCGGTTTGATGAGCAGTTCTTC.

This clonotype was counted only a few times. The V and J genes are TRBV29-1 and TRBJ2-4, with D perhaps TRBD1 or TRBD2 (7 bases each). Per germline, CDR1 SQVTM and CDR2 ANQGSEA. This CDR3 comprises 16 residues. Trimming took off 3 bases at V and 0 bases at J, with 15 bases between the two ends. The CDR3 is CSVDGQGEGAKNIQYF. For the CDR3, the DNA is TGCAGCGTTGACGGTCAGGGGGAGGGAGCCAAAAACATTCAGTACTTC. The variable domain in full, with the rest retrieved from reference TRBV29-1 and TRBJ2-4, is SAVISQKPSRDICQRGTSLTIQCQVDSQVTMMFWYRQQPGQSLTLIATANQGSEATYESGFVIDKFPISRPNLTFSTLTVSNMSPEDSSIYLCSVDGQGEGAKNIQYFGAGTRLSVL.

In this sample, this clonotype turned up many times. The chain uses TRBV5-1 and TRBJ2-7; no clear D. With 4 bases removed from V and 1 base from J, the gap between germline ends came to 9 bases. This CDR3 region has 13 residues. CDR1 is SGHRS, CDR2 YFSETQ, per germline. As DNA, the CDR3 is TGCGCCAGCAGCCCCCGACCTTCCTACGAGCAGTACTTC. Translation gives CASSPRPSYEQYF.

The chain uses TRBV12-3 or TRBV12-4 and TRBJ1-2, with a weak D call TRBD1 (5 bases). The length of the CDR3 is 16 residues. Between the trimmed V and J ends, which lost 1 base and 2 bases, there was a span of 14 bases. The CDR3 DNA sequence: TGTGCCAGCAGTTTAGGAACGGGACGGCACAACTATGGCTACACCTTC. Translated, it gives CASSLGTGRHNYGYTF.

At least ten counts were recorded for this clonotype. The chain couples TRBV5-1 to TRBJ1-2; D possibly corresponds to TRBD1 (6 bases). This CDR3 contains 14 residues. Trimming stripped 3 bases from V and 4 bases from J, with 13 bases between. Germline lookup yields CDR1 SGHRS and CDR2 YFSETQ. Here the CDR3 DNA reads TGCGCCAGCAGCTCCCGCGAGGGGGGCTATGGCTACACCTTC. Its protein product is CASSSREGGYGYTF.

This clonotype has more than one count but fewer than ten. The V call is TRBV14, the J call TRBJ2-7; D unresolved. The CDR3 has 14 residues. Germline V gene lookup returns CDR1 SGHDN and CDR2 FVKESK. V lost 3 bases and J lost 9, with 18 bases in between. The chain's CDR3 is CASSQRKFGSVQYF. CDR3 nucleotide sequence: TGTGCCAGCAGCCAGCGTAAGTTCGGGTCCGTGCAGTACTTC.

This clonotype was seen ten or more times. The rearrangement links TRBV20-1 to TRBJ2-5, with D hard to call. The length of the CDR3 is 12 residues. Germline CDR1 and CDR2: DFQATT and SNEGSKA (reference sequence). Trimming removed 6 bases at V and 5 bases at J, with 13 bases between. The CDR3 bases are TGCAGTGCCAAAATTAGTGGGGAGACCCAGTACTTC. Amino acids: CSAKISGETQYF.

V and J are TRBV5-1 and TRBJ2-7; D possibly corresponds to TRBD2 (6 bases). The CDR3 contains 13 residues. Trimming cost V 4 bases and J 0 bases, with 8 bases left between them. Per germline, CDR1 SGHRS and CDR2 YFSETQ. DNA of the CDR3: TGCGCCAGCAGCCGGGGACTCTCCTACGAGCAGTACTTC. Its translation: CASSRGLSYEQYF.

This clonotype showed up just a few times. The chain joins TRBV20-1 to TRBJ2-7; TRBD1 might be the D (5 bases). Germline assignment: CDR1 DFQATT and CDR2 SNEGSKA (reference sequence). The CDR3 covers 15 residues. The V gene lost 5 bases and the J gene lost 0 bases, with 17 bases spanning the gap. The CDR3 loop reads CSAPSSYTGSYEQYF. CDR3 DNA sequence: TGCAGTGCTCCTTCGTCTTATACAGGCTCCTACGAGCAGTACTTC.

The chain combines TRBV20-1 with TRBJ1-2; D ambiguous. The CDR3 sequence is 15 residues long. Trimming left V 2 bases short and J 3 bases short, with 16 bases between. Germline assignment: CDR1 DFQATT and CDR2 SNEGSKA (reference sequence). The CDR3 DNA is TGCAGTGCTAGATATCTCATACAGCCTTACTATGGCTACACCTTC. It yields the protein CSARYLIQPYYGYTF.

The chain has TRBV5-8 and TRBJ1-5; TRBD1 is a possible D gene (6 bases). The CDR3 is 17 residues long. With 0 bases removed from V and 2 bases from J, the gap between germline ends came to 15 bases. Per the germline V gene, CDR1 is SGHTS and CDR2 is YDEGEE. The CDR3 sequence is CASSLGTDLRGNQPQHF. Written as DNA, the CDR3 is TGTGCCAGCAGCTTGGGGACAGATCTGCGGGGCAATCAGCCCCAGCATTTT.

The gene calls are TRBV5-1 and TRBJ2-7; no definite D call. The germline V gene encodes CDR1 SGHRS and CDR2 YFSETQ. V lost 3 bases and J lost 0, with 13 bases in between. The CDR3 consists of 15 residues. The CDR3 loop reads CASSSLGRFSYEQYF. CDR3 nucleotide sequence: TGCGCCAGCAGCTCCTTGGGCAGGTTCTCCTACGAGCAGTACTTC.

The rearrangement joins TRBV19 to TRBJ2-3; 13 nucleotides agree with TRBD2. J was trimmed by 4 bases and V by 9 bases; bases with no gene match: 4. There are 14 residues in the CDR3. CDR1 and CDR2 from the germline V gene are LNHDA and SQIVND (reference sequence). The CDR3, as DNA: TGTGCCAGCACTAGCGGGAGGGATCCAGATACGCAGTATTTT. This encodes CASTSGRDPDTQYF. The variable domain in full, with the rest retrieved from reference TRBV19 and TRBJ2-3, is DGGITQSPKYLFRKEGQNVTLSCEQNLNHDAMYWYRQDPGQGLRLIYYSQIVNDFQKGDIAEGYSVSREKKESFPLTVTSAQKNPTAFYLCASTSGRDPDTQYFGPGTRLTVL.

The chain is built from TRBV29-1 and TRBJ2-3, with D perhaps being TRBD1 or TRBD2 (5 bases each). V was cut by 6 bases and J by 0 bases, with 10 bases left in between. Germline CDR1 is SQVTM and CDR2 is ANQGSEA. CDR3 length: 13 residues. The CDR3 DNA is TGCAGCGTCGGGGCCCCTAGCACAGATACGCAGTATTTT. Protein: CSVGAPSTDTQYF.

The table lists this clonotype with many counts. The chain links TRBV29-1 to TRBJ1-2; the D is unclear. Germline CDR1 reads SQVTM; CDR2 reads ANQGSEA. V gave up 0 bases and J gave up 5 bases, with 10 bases separating them. The CDR3 has 13 amino acids. The CDR3 DNA follows: TGCAGCGTTGAAGACGGCAGGAAATATGGCTACACCTTC. Protein product: CSVEDGRKYGYTF.

In its sample, this clonotype was seen a few times. The V gene is TRBV7-2, the J gene TRBJ1-2; 12 bases align to TRBD1. This CDR3 has 18 amino acids. CDR1 is SGHTA, CDR2 FQGNSA, per germline. The V segment lost 0 bases and the J segment 2 bases; nucleotides outside the gene matches: 7. This CDR3 reads CASSLAPGTGGANYGYTF. As DNA, the CDR3 is TGTGCCAGCAGCTTAGCGCCCGGGACAGGGGGCGCGAACTATGGCTACACCTTC.

This clonotype was counted a few times. This chain links TRBV5-1 with TRBJ2-1, with D maybe TRBD2 (5 bases). The germline V gene has CDR1 SGHRS and CDR2 YFSETQ. The V and J ends lost 5 bases and 2 bases respectively, with 14 bases between them. The CDR3 is 15 residues long. CDR3 DNA: TGCGCCAGCAGGCTGACGGGGAGCACCTACAATGAGCAGTTCTTC. Translation gives CASRLTGSTYNEQFF.

The chain recombines TRBV14 with TRBJ2-2, with 8 bases identical to TRBD2. The V gene end was trimmed by 1 base and the J gene end by 3 bases; junction bases not matched to a gene: 7. The CDR3 sequence is 17 residues long. CDR1 SGHDN and CDR2 FVKESK come from the germline V gene. Written as DNA, the CDR3 is TGTGCCAGCAGCCAAGTTGCGGGACTAGTCGACACCGGGGAGCTGTTTTTT. This sequence encodes CASSQVAGLVDTGELFF.

On this clonotype: A much more abundant neighbour one base away suggests this may be a read error. The J gene is TRBJ2-3, the V gene TRBV20-1; 7 bases line up with TRBD1. The CDR3 is 14 amino acids. CDR1 DFQATT and CDR2 SNEGSKA come from the germline V gene (reference sequence). CDR3 coding DNA: TGCTGTGCTAGAACAGGGGTTGGCCCAGATACGCAGTATTTT. It encodes CCARTGVGPDTQYF.

In this sample, this clonotype turned up many times. This chain connects TRBV12-3 or TRBV12-4 to TRBJ2-5; maybe TRBD1 (6 bases). The V and J ends lost 6 bases and 2 bases respectively, with 10 bases between them. The CDR3 covers 13 residues. CDR3 residues: CASRTDSQETQYF. Written as DNA, the CDR3 is TGTGCCAGCAGAACGGACAGTCAAGAGACCCAGTACTTC.

Many counts were recorded for this clonotype. The gene calls are TRBV29-1 and TRBJ2-1, with 7 bases aligning to TRBD2. The V and J ends lost 0 bases and 4 bases, in that order; junction bases with no gene match: 9. CDR1 SQVTM and CDR2 ANQGSEA come from the germline V gene. The CDR3 is 16 amino acids. The CDR3 is CSVEDQGREGYNEQFF. In nucleotides, the CDR3 is TGCAGCGTTGAAGATCAGGGCAGGGAGGGGTACAATGAGCAGTTCTTC.

Ten or more counts support this clonotype. The chain has TRBV12-3 or TRBV12-4 and TRBJ2-3; either TRBD1 or TRBD2 may fit D (5 bases each). Trimming removed 7 bases from V and 5 bases from J, with 10 bases in between. This CDR3 has 12 amino acids. The CDR3 DNA sequence: TGTGCCAGCACCCGGGGCAAAGATACGCAGTATTTT. Amino acid sequence: CASTRGKDTQYF.

This clonotype was counted a few times. The J gene is TRBJ2-2, the V gene TRBV7-3, with D possibly called TRBD1 or TRBD2 (5 bases each). This CDR3 has 14 residues. CDR1 and CDR2 (germline): SGHTA, FQGTGA. V was clipped by 5 bases and J by 4 bases, with 11 bases between them. CDR3 amino acids: CASSRDGRTGELFF. The CDR3 coding sequence is TGTGCCAGCAGCCGGGACGGGCGCACCGGGGAGCTGTTTTTT.

This clonotype was recorded a few times. J is TRBJ2-3 and V is TRBV5-6; 8 bases match TRBD2. Germline CDR1 is SGHDT and CDR2 is YYEEEE. CDR3 length: 17 amino acids. J gave up 4 bases and V 2 bases, and 12 bases lay outside the gene matches. The CDR3 is CASSLEGLSGTPDTQYF. As DNA, the CDR3 is TGTGCCAGCAGCTTAGAAGGACTTAGCGGGACCCCAGATACGCAGTATTTT.